This is a list of T cell receptor beta chains from one sample in a study of early T cells in non-severe SARS-CoV-2 infection. Via MiXCR, TCRdb re-called the 5' RACE reads, giving one row per CDR3 protein. This sample yields roughly 81,000 distinct CDR3 sequences, of which around an eighth are seen a single time; under 3% belongs to the top ten. Input material: whole blood. Receptors were obtained from an adult who was a healthcare worker with PCR-confirmed SARS-CoV-2 infection or an uninfected control (not recorded which). Both conserved end residues are part of each CDR3. A D gene is named only where the DNA matches it firmly. Clone size appears in some rows only: once, few, many, or a class for an expanded clone.

j_call cdr3_length d_call clone_size v_call cdr3_nt cdr3_aa
TRBJ1-1 17 NA NA TRBV4-2 TGTGCCAGCAGCCAAGATCAGTGGGGCAGTTTGAACACTGAAGCTTTCTTT CASSQDQWGSLNTEAFF
TRBJ2-1 16 TRBD1 many TRBV11-2 TGTGCCAGCAGTCCCCTTCTCGACAGGGTAGGTAATGAGCAGTTCTTC CASSPLLDRVGNEQFF
TRBJ2-2 16 NA many TRBV3-1 TGTGCCAGCAGCCAAGAGTTTCCAGCGAGATCCGGGGAGCTGTTTTTT CASSQEFPARSGELFF
TRBJ1-1 12 TRBD1 NA TRBV20-1 TGCAGTGCTAGACGGGACAGGACTGAAGCTTTCTTT CSARRDRTEAFF
TRBJ2-1 13 NA NA TRBV10-1 TGCGCCAGCAGTGAGTCGGGAAGAAATGAGCAGTTCTTC CASSESGRNEQFF
TRBJ2-3 17 TRBD2 many TRBV7-2 TGTGCCAGCAGCTTATGGGTAGCGGGAGTCAAGGGGGATACGCAGTATTTT CASSLWVAGVKGDTQYF
TRBJ2-1 16 TRBD2 many TRBV7-9 TGTGCCAGCAGCTACGCTAGCGGGAGCTCCTACAATGAGCAGTTCTTC CASSYASGSSYNEQFF
TRBJ2-1 15 TRBD1 many TRBV19 TGTGCCAGCCGGACAGGTCCGAGCTCCTACAATGAGCAGTTCTTC CASRTGPSSYNEQFF
TRBJ2-7 14 NA many TRBV11-1 TGTGCCAGCAGTTCCCGCTCGAGCGCCCACGAGCAGTACTTC CASSSRSSAHEQYF
TRBJ2-7 13 TRBD1 NA TRBV29-1 TGCAGCGTCAGCCGGGACAGGGCAACCGAGCAGTACTTC CSVSRDRATEQYF
TRBJ2-7 10 NA many TRBV29-1 TGCAGCGTCTCGGAGGGGGAGCAGTACTTC CSVSEGEQYF
TRBJ2-1 15 TRBD2 few TRBV9 TGTGCCAGCAGCCCACTAGCGGGGGGGGCCAATGAGCAGTTCTTC CASSPLAGGANEQFF
TRBJ2-7 13 NA few TRBV28 TGTGCCATCTCAAGGGGAGTCCCCTACGAGCAGTACTTC CAISRGVPYEQYF
TRBJ2-7 13 NA few TRBV5-1 TGCGCCAGCGGTCTGACAGACTCCTACGAGCAGTACTTC CASGLTDSYEQYF
TRBJ2-4 12 NA many TRBV18 TGTGCCAGCTCACTTCCTGGGGGCATTCAGTACTTC CASSLPGGIQYF
TRBJ2-5 16 NA many TRBV11-1 TGTGCCAGCAGCTTGGCCCGGTCGGCGGTACAAGAGACCCAGTACTTC CASSLARSAVQETQYF
TRBJ2-6 17 NA few TRBV27 TGTGCCAGCAGTCTACAGTCGCACCTCTCTGGGGCCAACGTCCTGACTTTC CASSLQSHLSGANVLTF
TRBJ2-7 19 TRBD2 NA TRBV7-9 TGTGCCAGCAGCCCTACCAGGGGCCAACTAGCGGGAGGGCCTGGAGAGCAGTACTTC CASSPTRGQLAGGPGEQYF
TRBJ2-7 17 TRBD2 few TRBV4-2 TGTGCCAGCAGCCAAGACGGAGCGGGAGGGCCCTCTAACGAGCAGTACTTC CASSQDGAGGPSNEQYF
TRBJ2-7 15 TRBD2 many TRBV28 TGTGCCAGCAGCCCTCCGACTAGCCTGGCCTACGAGCAGTACTTC CASSPPTSLAYEQYF
TRBJ1-1 13 NA NA TRBV2 TGTGCCAGCAGTGAAAATCCGGCGGCTGAAGCTTTCTTT CASSENPAAEAFF
TRBJ2-7 11 NA few TRBV29-1 TGCAGCGCTTTGATGTCCTACGAGCAGTACTTC CSALMSYEQYF
TRBJ2-5 16 TRBD2 NA TRBV11-2 TGTGCCAGCAGCTTGAGGAGTAGCGGGGGGGCAAAGACCCAGTACTTC CASSLRSSGGAKTQYF
TRBJ2-7 15 TRBD2 NA TRBV14 TGTGCCAGCAGCCCCGATCGTGGCGGGAGCCACGAGCAGTACTTC CASSPDRGGSHEQYF
TRBJ2-7 10 NA NA TRBV2 TGTGCCAGCAACGCCTACGAGCAGTACTTC CASNAYEQYF
TRBJ2-1 17 TRBD2 many TRBV11-3 TGTGCCAGCAGCTTATTCGCGGGGGAACGCCTTAACAATGAGCAGTTCTTC CASSLFAGERLNNEQFF
TRBJ1-3 17 TRBD1 many TRBV18 TGTGCCAGCTCACCCATTTTCGACAGGGGCTCTGGAAACACCATATATTTT CASSPIFDRGSGNTIYF
TRBJ2-7 13 NA few TRBV2 TGTGCCAGCAGTGAAAACTCTCCTTACGAGCAGTACTTC CASSENSPYEQYF
TRBJ1-6 15 NA NA TRBV28 TGTGCCAGCAGGGGGTCCGGTGGGCTAAATTCACCCCTCCACTTT CASRGSGGLNSPLHF
TRBJ2-1 12 NA NA TRBV12-3/TRBV12-4 TGTGCCAGCAGTGCCATCTGGAATGAGCAGTTCTTC CASSAIWNEQFF
TRBJ2-7 13 NA many TRBV9 TGTGCCAGCAGCCCCCCATGGAGAGGCGAGCAGTACTTC CASSPPWRGEQYF
TRBJ1-1 14 NA many TRBV7-2 TGTGCCAGCAGCTTCAAATTGGGGAACACTGAAGCTTTCTTT CASSFKLGNTEAFF
TRBJ2-2 14 NA few TRBV7-2 TGTGCCAGCAAACTCCTTGGGCCGGGTGGGGAGCTGTTTTTT CASKLLGPGGELFF
TRBJ2-3 15 NA NA TRBV11-2 TGTGCCAGCAGCCTCGGCATCGGTATCACAGATACGCAGTATTTT CASSLGIGITDTQYF
TRBJ2-3 13 NA NA TRBV29-1 TGCAGCGTTCCGGTAGGAGGGGAGTTTACGCAGTATTTT CSVPVGGEFTQYF
TRBJ2-7 16 TRBD2 NA TRBV7-8 TGTGCCAGCAGCCCGACGGGACTAGGAAGTGTCCACGAGCAGTACTTC CASSPTGLGSVHEQYF